This is a list of T cell receptor beta chains from one sample in a study of blood T cell repertoires in COVID-19. Some clones are missing from TCRdb's copy, which holds only in-frame ones; the method was immunoSEQ multiplex PCR. The data hold roughly 300,000 clones, with around 90% observed a single time. The sample consisted of PBMCs or T cells enriched from blood (not recorded which). The receptor source for this set is a woman aged 25 to 39 who had recovered from COVID-19. Each CDR3 is given with its conserved first and last residue. D genes are given only for firm matches. Size tells how often a clone was seen (once, few, many) or the class of an expanded clone, and some rows leave it out.

-,TRBJ2-5,TRBV30,-,CAWSVSGQETQYF,TGTGCCTGGAGTGTCAGCGGCCAAGAGACCCAGTACTTC
-,TRBJ1-6,TRBV6-5,TRBD1,CASSYSTGSNSPLHF,TGTGCCAGCAGTTACTCGACAGGGTCTAATTCACCCCTCCACTTT
-,TRBJ1-5,TRBV19,TRBD1,CASGTGSGNQPQHF,TGTGCCAGCGGGACAGGGTCGGGCAATCAGCCCCAGCATTTT
-,TRBJ1-6,TRBV30,-,CAWSDPLPGNSPLHF,TGTGCCTGGAGTGACCCTCTTCCAGGGAATTCACCCCTCCACTTT
-,TRBJ2-1,TRBV18,TRBD2,CASSPAQGLAGEQFF,TGTGCCAGCTCACCGGCGCAGGGCCTAGCGGGTGAGCAGTTCTTC
-,TRBJ1-3,TRBV6-5,-,CASSYSTTTGNTIYF,TGTGCCAGCAGTTACAGTACAACCACTGGAAACACCATATATTTT
-,TRBJ2-7,TRBV3-1/TRBV3-2,-,CASSQDRYGLREQYF,TGTGCCAGCAGCCAAGATCGTTACGGGTTAAGGGAGCAGTACTTC
-,TRBJ1-2,TRBV19,TRBD1,CASSTWGDRADYGYTF,TGTGCCAGTAGTACCTGGGGGGACAGGGCTGACTATGGCTACACCTTC
-,TRBJ1-2,TRBV5-1,-,CASSLDIGAYGYTF,TGCGCCAGCAGCTTGGACATAGGGGCCTATGGCTACACCTTC
-,TRBJ2-2,TRBV2,TRBD1,CASSPYRGIVTGELFF,TGTGCCAGCAGTCCTTACAGGGGGATCGTCACCGGGGAGCTGTTTTTT
-,TRBJ2-7,TRBV9,-,CASSVGGNSYEQYF,TGTGCCAGCAGCGTAGGCGGGAATTCCTACGAGCAGTACTTC
-,TRBJ1-1,TRBV7-3,TRBD1,CASSRTGGANTEAFF,TGTGCCAGCAGCCGTACAGGGGGGGCGAACACTGAAGCTTTCTTT
-,TRBJ2-3,TRBV6-5,TRBD2,CASFERGGPTDTQYF,TGTGCCAGCTTTGAGCGGGGGGGCCCCACAGATACGCAGTATTTT
-,TRBJ1-3,TRBV7-8,-,CASSFGVTGTPGNTIYF,TGTGCCAGCAGCTTTGGGGTTACAGGTACTCCTGGAAACACCATATATTTT
-,TRBJ2-7,TRBV11-2,-,CASSLDSREQYF,TGTGCCAGCAGCTTAGATTCCAGAGAGCAGTACTTC
-,TRBJ1-5,TRBV11-2,-,CASSPGVSSNQPQHF,TGTGCCAGCAGCCCGGGGGTATCCAGCAATCAGCCCCAGCATTTT
-,TRBJ2-7,TRBV5-6,TRBD1,CASSLTGNPYEQYF,TGTGCCAGCAGCCTGACAGGGAACCCCTACGAGCAGTACTTC
-,TRBJ1-3,TRBV28,TRBD1,CASRGQGALGNTIYF,TGTGCCAGCAGGGGACAGGGGGCGCTTGGAAACACCATATATTTT
once,TRBJ1-1,TRBV6-5,TRBD1,CASRWTGWNTEAFF,TGTGCCAGCAGGTGGACAGGGTGGAACACTGAAGCTTTCTTT
-,TRBJ2-7,TRBV27,TRBD1,CASRPEGGQDSYEQYF,TGTGCCAGCAGGCCAGAGGGGGGACAGGACTCCTACGAGCAGTACTTC
-,TRBJ1-4,TRBV5-1,-,CASSLALGGRGEKLFF,TGCGCCAGCAGCTTGGCCCTCGGGGGGCGCGGTGAAAAACTGTTTTTT
-,TRBJ2-3,TRBV19,TRBD2,CASSIGGVAGTQDTQYF,TGTGCCAGTAGTATAGGGGGGGTAGCGGGGACTCAAGATACGCAGTATTTT
once,TRBJ1-6,TRBV6-5,-,CASTATGAYNSPLHF,TGTGCCAGCACCGCGACAGGTGCTTATAATTCACCCCTCCACTTT
few,TRBJ1-6,TRBV30,-,CAWSVRDIGPLHF,TGTGCCTGGAGTGTCCGGGACATAGGACCCCTCCACTTT
-,TRBJ1-4,TRBV11-2,-,CASSPSGVGGEKLFF,TGTGCCAGCAGCCCCTCCGGGGTAGGGGGTGAAAAACTGTTTTTT
-,TRBJ2-5,TRBV10-3,TRBD1,CAISAGTGETQYF,TGTGCCATCAGTGCAGGGACAGGGGAGACCCAGTACTTC
-,TRBJ1-2,TRBV6-5,-,CASSRGYNYGYTF,TGTGCCAGCAGTCGAGGGTATAACTATGGCTACACCTTC
-,TRBJ1-1,TRBV7-9,TRBD1,CASSETGGSGTEAFF,TGTGCCAGCAGCGAGACAGGGGGCTCGGGCACTGAAGCTTTCTTT
few,TRBJ2-3,TRBV19,-,CASSMVSPDTQYF,TGTGCCAGTAGTATGGTCAGTCCAGATACGCAGTATTTT
-,TRBJ2-7,TRBV2,TRBD2,CASGGGYEQYF,TGTGCCAGCGGGGGGGGTTACGAGCAGTACTTC
-,TRBJ1-1,TRBV11-2,TRBD1,CASSLARGQTEAFF,TGTGCCAGCAGCTTAGCCAGGGGGCAAACTGAAGCTTTCTTT
once,TRBJ1-2,TRBV19,-,CASTTGGAVGYTF,TGTGCCAGTACGACCGGCGGAGCCGTGGGCTACACCTTC
-,TRBJ1-4,TRBV19,-,CASSLGSTNEKLFF,TGTGCCAGTAGTCTCGGGTCAACTAATGAAAAACTGTTTTTT
-,TRBJ1-6,TRBV25-1,-,CASRGTGLNSPLHF,TGTGCCAGCAGAGGAACAGGGTTAAATTCACCCCTCCACTTT
-,TRBJ1-4,TRBV4-2,TRBD1,CATKRDRTNEKLFF,TGTGCCACCAAAAGGGACAGAACTAATGAAAAACTGTTTTTT
-,TRBJ2-3,TRBV29-1,-,CSVGGLTDTQYF,TGCAGCGTTGGAGGTCTCACAGATACGCAGTATTTT
few,TRBJ2-3,TRBV7-9,-,CASSLNENPDTQYF,TGTGCCAGCAGCTTAAACGAGAACCCAGATACGCAGTATTTT
once,TRBJ2-5,TRBV20-1,-,CSARAPETQYF,TGCAGTGCTAGAGCCCCGGAGACCCAGTACTTC